Following are 15 T cell receptor beta chains from one sample sequenced in a study of cytomegalovirus exposure and HLA in healthy donors. The study ran its PCR with 60 Vbeta and 13 Jbeta primers. Method: immunoSEQ multiplex PCR; TCRdb's copy keeps in-frame clones and lacks some. In the table there are 82,000 or so clones, around a tenth of which are singletons. Material for sequencing was PBMCs. These receptor sequences come from a man between 60 and 75 years old in good health and CMV-seropositive.

This chain connects TRBV5-1 to TRBJ2-2; D is ambiguous. Germline V gives CDR1 SGHRS, CDR2 YFSETQ. This CDR3 has 13 amino acids. Trimming cost V 2 bases and J 7 bases, with 9 bases left between them. The DNA of the CDR3 is TGCGCCAGCAGCTTTGAGGATTTCGGGGAGCTGTTTTTT. It yields the protein CASSFEDFGELFF. Using reference TRBV5-1 and TRBJ2-2 for the parts outside the CDR3, the full variable domain is KAGVTQTPRYLIKTRGQQVTLSCSPISGHRSVSWYQQTPGQGLQFLFEYFSETQRNKGNFPGRFSGRQFSNSRSEMNVSTLELGDSALYLCASSFEDFGELFFGEGSRLTVL.

The chain carries TRBV30 and TRBJ2-5; D might be TRBD2 (5 bases). V was cut by 8 bases and J by 6 bases, with 16 bases left in between. The V gene's germline CDR1 is GTSNPN and CDR2 SVGIG (reference sequence). The CDR3 totals 12 residues. The chain's CDR3 is CALQPEGQTQYF. The CDR3 DNA reads TGTGCCCTACAACCCGAGGGTCAGACCCAGTACTTC.

This clone was recorded a few times. The V call is TRBV29-1, the J call TRBJ1-2; D not certain. Trimming pared 2 bases from V and 3 bases from J, leaving 10 bases between. The CDR3 loop spans 13 amino acids. The V gene's germline CDR1 is SQVTM and CDR2 ANQGSEA. The CDR3 is CSVERETHYGYTF. CDR3 DNA: TGCAGCGTTGAACGAGAGACTCACTATGGCTACACCTTC.

This chain joins TRBV6-1 and TRBJ2-7; D may be TRBD2 (6 bases). Trimming removed 2 bases from V and 7 bases from J, with 9 bases in between. The CDR3 is 12 residues long. Germline V gene lookup returns CDR1 MNHNS and CDR2 SASEGT. The CDR3 nucleotides are TGTGCCAGCAGTGAATTGACTAGAGAGCAGTACGTC. Protein sequence: CASSELTREQYV.

J is TRBJ1-6 and V is TRBV14, with D possibly being TRBD1 (6 bases). Germline CDR1 is SGHDN and CDR2 is FVKESK. Trimming took off 4 bases at V and 7 bases at J, with 17 bases between the two ends. The CDR3 runs 16 residues. The CDR3 is CASSPGQLRGNSPLHF. Written as DNA, the CDR3 is TGTGCCAGCAGCCCAGGACAGCTACGGGGAAATTCACCCCTCCACTTT.

The CDR3 here is CASSYGETQYF. CDR3 in DNA: TGTGCCAGCAGCTACGGAGAGACCCAGTACTTC. The chain carries TRBV5-6 and TRBJ2-5; no reliable D call. The CDR3 is 11 residues long. The V end was cut by 3 bases, the J end by 4 bases, with 4 bases between. CDR1 SGHDT and CDR2 YYEEEE come from the germline V gene.

The table lists this clone with a few counts. The chain carries TRBV19 and TRBJ1-5; TRBD1 matches at 8 bases. V lost 0 bases and J lost 2; bases outside the gene matches: 9. CDR1 and CDR2 (germline): LNHDA, SQIVND (reference sequence). CDR3 size: 18 residues. CDR3 nucleotides: TGTGCCAGTAGTATAGAAGGTTGGGCACAGGGGGGCAATCAGCCCCAGCATTTT. Its translation: CASSIEGWAQGGNQPQHF.

The chain combines TRBV9 with TRBJ2-3, with 9 bases fitting TRBD2. The length of the CDR3 is 17 residues. The junction had 6 bases not matched to a gene; V was cut back by 0 bases and J by 1 base. Germline V lookup: CDR1 SGDLS, CDR2 YYNGEE. CDR3 sequence reads: CASSVGGSGGRTDTQYF. CDR3 sequence (DNA): TGTGCCAGCAGCGTAGGGGGAAGCGGGGGGCGCACAGATACGCAGTATTTT.

This clone showed up just a few times. V gene TRBV7-2 combines with J gene TRBJ1-3; D is possibly TRBD1 (5 bases). CDR3 size: 15 residues. Germline V lookup: CDR1 SGHTA, CDR2 FQGNSA. V lost 4 bases to trimming and J lost 1 base, with 11 bases between them. CDR3 protein: CASSYTGSSGNTIYF. The DNA of the CDR3 is TGTGCCAGCAGCTATACAGGCTCATCTGGAAACACCATATATTTT.

This clone was seen a handful of times. The gene calls are TRBV18 and TRBJ2-5; TRBD2 matches at 12 bases. J gave up 2 bases and V 3 bases, and 4 bases lay outside the gene matches. Germline V gene data show CDR1 as KGHSH and CDR2 as LQKENI. The CDR3 has 16 residues. The CDR3 DNA sequence: TGTGCCAGCTCACCCGGACTAGCGGGAAGACAAGAGACCCAGTACTTC. Amino acids: CASSPGLAGRQETQYF.

In this sample, this clone turned up a few times. The chain combines TRBV19 with TRBJ2-1; 10 bases align to TRBD1. Germline trimming cut 5 bases from V and 10 bases from J; bases unmatched to any gene: 11. Germline V lookup: CDR1 LNHDA, CDR2 SQIVND (reference sequence). The CDR3 spans 15 residues. CDR3 coding DNA: TGTGCCAGTAGTGAAGGGGACAGGGGCCGGGAGGAGCAGTTCTTC. Protein: CASSEGDRGREEQFF.

This clone was seen a handful of times. J is TRBJ2-7 and V is TRBV5-1; 10 nucleotides align to TRBD1. The CDR3 totals 15 residues. Trimming removed 3 bases from V and 1 base from J; junction bases left unmatched: 4. In germline, CDR1 is SGHRS, CDR2 YFSETQ. The CDR3 spells CASSSRTGGSYEQYF. The CDR3 bases are TGCGCCAGCAGCTCGCGGACAGGGGGATCCTACGAGCAGTACTTC.

This clone showed up just a few times. This chain joins TRBV6-1 and TRBJ1-5; maybe TRBD1 (5 bases). The length of the CDR3 is 14 residues. Trimming shortened V by 1 base and J by 4 bases, and 8 bases separated the two germline ends. Germline V gene data show CDR1 as MNHNS and CDR2 as SASEGT. The CDR3 here is CASSEGQFNQPQHF. The CDR3 DNA sequence: TGTGCCAGCAGTGAAGGACAGTTTAATCAGCCCCAGCATTTT.

This chain links TRBV7-8 with TRBJ1-2; no clear D. The germline V gene has CDR1 SGHVS and CDR2 FQNEAQ. The CDR3 is 14 residues long. V was cut by 1 base and J by 4 bases, with 10 bases left in between. The CDR3 here is CASSLDSSIYGYTF. The CDR3 DNA reads as TGTGCCAGCAGCTTAGATTCGAGTATCTATGGCTACACCTTC.

The chain has TRBV25-1 and TRBJ2-2; TRBD2 matches 13 bases. The CDR3 covers 16 residues. Germline V gene lookup returns CDR1 MGHDK and CDR2 SYGVNS. V shed 5 bases, J shed 4 bases, and the junction held 4 bases outside the gene matches. The DNA for the CDR3 is TGTGCCAGCAGTAAGGGACTAGCGGGGCTCACCGGGGAGCTGTTTTTT. This sequence encodes CASSKGLAGLTGELFF. The whole variable domain, filled in from reference TRBV25-1 and TRBJ2-2, reads EADIYQTPRYLVIGTGKKITLECSQTMGHDKMYWYQQDPGMELHLIHYSYGVNSTEKGDLSSESTVSRIRTEHFPLTLESARPSHTSQYLCASSKGLAGLTGELFFGEGSRLTVL.